The source of this TCR beta chain is a study of cytomegalovirus exposure and HLA in healthy donors. General study findings and limits: When presence/absence was analysed, sequencing depth was taken to be roughly uniform across donors. Earlier findings revealed that most TCR beta V segments proved productive either about 90% or about 30% of the time.

This CDR3 has 14 residues. From germline, CDR1 is MGHRA and CDR2 YSYEKL. V was clipped by 5 bases and J by 6 bases, with 16 bases between them. In the case of this clone: Its antigen is as yet unknown.

A multiplex PCR was run with 60 Vbeta primers and 13 Jbeta primers. Repertoires were generated with immunoSEQ multiplex PCR, while TCRdb's copy carries only in-frame clones and drops some. This table holds more than 95,000 clones, 70% to 80% found once. Material: PBMCs. The chain is built from TRBV4-1 and TRBJ1-2; possibly TRBD1 for D (6 bases). This TCR came from a man in his forties or fifties in good health and CMV-seronegative. The CDR3 DNA reads as TGCGCCAGCAGCGTAACAGGGTCAAGGAATGGCTACACCTTC. This encodes CASSVTGSRNGYTF.